The rows below give T cell receptor beta chains drawn from one sample of a study of low-dose radiotherapy and immunotherapy resistance in tumors. TCRdb passed the reads through MiXCR, listing each CDR3 protein once. The sample records fewer than 60,000 distinct CDR3 sequences, 12% being singletons. The specimen was PBMCs, collected before treatment. All receptors derive from a female donor with ovarian cancer. Both conserved end residues are part of each CDR3. Clone size is shown for a subset of rows, as once, few, many or a class of expanded clone.

TRBJ2-5 | TRBV28 | medium-sized | 15 | CASSEGQGAGETQYF
TRBJ2-7 | TRBV5-1 | many | 14 | CASSRRTAKDEQYF
TRBJ1-4 | TRBV29-1 | many | 11 | CSVADRGQRFF
TRBJ1-1 | TRBV30 | many | 13 | CAWSAFSGTEAFF
TRBJ2-7 | TRBV5-5 | - | 16 | CASSWSQGSLYYEQYF
TRBJ2-1 | TRBV6-5 | - | 17 | CASSYSGTPGSYNEQFF
TRBJ2-1 | TRBV29-1 | - | 16 | CSIEVGDSSSYNEQFF
TRBJ1-2 | TRBV5-6 | many | 14 | CASSEIRDSYGYTF
TRBJ2-3 | TRBV7-2 | many | 15 | CASSPRSWGTDTQYF
TRBJ2-1 | TRBV10-3 | many | 13 | CAISPGGAYEQFF
TRBJ2-7 | TRBV12-3/TRBV12-4 | many | 19 | CASSLTSGGALTRSYEQYF
TRBJ1-1 | TRBV5-1 | many | 13 | CASSVGQNTEAFF
TRBJ2-1 | TRBV30 | many | 12 | CAWSQGYNEQFF
TRBJ2-1 | TRBV2 | many | 15 | CASRTFSGGADEQFF
TRBJ1-1 | TRBV7-6 | many | 16 | CASSPIRGAGGTEAFF
TRBJ2-5 | TRBV7-2 | many | 11 | CASSLGQGQYF
TRBJ2-1 | TRBV5-4 | - | 16 | CASSLGGSGSYNEQFF
TRBJ2-1 | TRBV3-1 | many | 13 | CASSSPLGNEQFF
TRBJ2-7 | TRBV5-6 | - | 14 | CASSFTDRPHEQYF
TRBJ2-7 | TRBV10-3 | many | 14 | CATRSGDSYGEQYF
TRBJ2-7 | TRBV28 | many | 13 | CATGPGGYYEQYF
TRBJ2-1 | TRBV30 | many | 11 | CAWSRPNEQFF